These T cell receptor beta chains were read from a single sample in a study of blood T cells in healthy people across ages. One entry per CDR3 protein, called by TCRdb with MiXCR from the 5' RACE reads. The sample contains about 730,000 distinct CDR3 sequences, 43% of which appear only once. The sample was blood. The source of these receptors is an older woman in good health. The CDR3 runs from the conserved cysteine through the conserved F or W. D genes are given only for firm matches. Expanded clones are given a class, and other clones once, few, many or no size at all.

D gene,J gene,V gene,clone size,CDR3 DNA,CDR3 protein
.,TRBJ2-1,TRBV20-1,.,TGCAGTGCATCGGTAAGCTACAATGAGCAGTTCTTC,CSASVSYNEQFF
.,TRBJ2-7,TRBV20-1,.,TGCAGTGCTAGGGTACATACATCCTACGAGCAGTACTTC,CSARVHTSYEQYF
.,TRBJ2-5,TRBV12-3/TRBV12-4,.,TGTGCCAGCAGTTGGGACGCCCAGTTACAAGGGACCCAGTACTTC,CASSWDAQLQGTQYF
.,TRBJ2-3,TRBV7-9,.,TGTGCCAGCAGTCGACCCTTCACAGATACGCAGTATTTT,CASSRPFTDTQYF
TRBD1,TRBJ2-1,TRBV20-1,.,TGCAGTGCCTTAGGGACAGCCTCTGGGAATGAGCAGTTCTTC,CSALGTASGNEQFF
TRBD1,TRBJ2-1,TRBV3-1,.,TGTGTCAGCAGCCACCTGTGGGACAGGGTAACGTACAATGAGCAGTTCTTC,CVSSHLWDRVTYNEQFF
TRBD2,TRBJ2-1,TRBV20-1,.,TGCAGTGCCTACCGCTTTAGCGGGGCCTACAATGAGCAGTTCTTC,CSAYRFSGAYNEQFF
.,TRBJ2-1,TRBV4-3,.,TGCGCCAGCAGCCAAGATTACGGCGGGACTTACAATGAGCAGTTCTTC,CASSQDYGGTYNEQFF
TRBD2,TRBJ2-1,TRBV9,.,TGTGCCAGCAGCTCGCAGACTAGCCTTAACTACGATGAGCAGTTCTTC,CASSSQTSLNYDEQFF
.,TRBJ2-7,TRBV3-1,.,TGTGCCAGCAGCCGAATACGCGGGGCCTACGAGCAGTACTTC,CASSRIRGAYEQYF
.,TRBJ2-7,TRBV6-2/TRBV6-3,.,TGTGCCAGCAGCATACAGGGCGTCTCCTACAATGAGCAGTACTTC,CASSIQGVSYNEQYF
.,TRBJ2-5,TRBV15,.,TGTGCCACCAGCAGAGATTTGGCCAGGTCGGGCAGCCAAGAGACCCAGTACTTC,CATSRDLARSGSQETQYF
.,TRBJ2-7,TRBV7-2,many,TGTGCCAGCAGCTTCGCGGGACGGGATCCCTACGAGCAGTACTTC,CASSFAGRDPYEQYF
TRBD2,TRBJ2-7,TRBV10-3,.,TGTGCCATCAGTGGAATAGCGGGAGGGGGCTACAATGAGCAGTACTTC,CAISGIAGGGYNEQYF
TRBD1,TRBJ2-5,TRBV25-1,few,TGTGCCAGCAGTGGGGACAGGAAAGAGACCCAGTACTTC,CASSGDRKETQYF
TRBD1,TRBJ1-2,TRBV12-3/TRBV12-4,.,TGTGCCAGCAGTTATGGGACAGCGATCAACTATGGCTACACCTTC,CASSYGTAINYGYTF
.,TRBJ1-2,TRBV4-1,.,TGCGCCAGCAGCCCACGGGGGGGTCTACAAGGAACCTCTTTTGGCTACACCTTC,CASSPRGGLQGTSFGYTF
.,TRBJ2-3,TRBV6-2/TRBV6-3,.,TGTGCCAGCAGAGACCCTACAGGGTGGGATACGCAGTATTTT,CASRDPTGWDTQYF
TRBD1,TRBJ2-1,TRBV6-5,few,TGTGCCAGCAGTTACTCGAGGTCGGGACAGTCATACAATGAGCAGTTCTTC,CASSYSRSGQSYNEQFF
.,TRBJ2-7,TRBV20-1,few,TGCAGTGCTAGTACAGGGAGTTACGAGCAGTACTTC,CSASTGSYEQYF
.,TRBJ2-1,TRBV29-1,many,TGCAGCGTCCCCCCGGGGAGTAGCTCCTACAATGAGCAGTTCTTC,CSVPPGSSSYNEQFF
.,TRBJ1-2,TRBV21-1,.,TGTGCCGGCAGCAAGGAAAACTATGGCTACACCTTC,CAGSKENYGYTF
TRBD2,TRBJ2-1,TRBV6-1,.,TGTGCCAGCAGGCCGCGGGGGGCTTTTCAGAATGAGCAGTTCTTC,CASRPRGAFQNEQFF
TRBD1,TRBJ2-7,TRBV12-3/TRBV12-4,.,TGTGCCAGCAGGTCGACAGGGAAATACGAGCAGTACTTC,CASRSTGKYEQYF
TRBD1,TRBJ1-2,TRBV7-9,few,TGTGCCAGCAGCTCCAGCGGGACAGGGGGAGGCGGCTACACCTTC,CASSSSGTGGGGYTF
.,TRBJ1-2,TRBV20-1,few,TGCAGTGCTAGAGAACCAGGAGGTGACTATGGCTACACCTTC,CSAREPGGDYGYTF
TRBD1,TRBJ1-6,TRBV7-2,.,TGTGCCAGCAGCCGGGCTCATAGGGACAGGGGGTCTCCACCCCTCCACTTT,CASSRAHRDRGSPPLHF
TRBD1,TRBJ2-3,TRBV6-5,few,TGTGCCAGCAGACAGGGGGCAACAGATACGCAGTATTTT,CASRQGATDTQYF
.,TRBJ1-5,TRBV24-1,few,TGTGCCACCAGTGGGAACAGGTGGAAGGGCGGTAACAATCAGCCCCAGCATTTT,CATSGNRWKGGNNQPQHF
TRBD1,TRBJ2-2,TRBV15,.,TGTGCCACCAGCACCGACAGGGGGTTAGGGGAGCTGTTTTTT,CATSTDRGLGELFF
.,TRBJ2-3,TRBV5-1,few,TGCGCCAGCAGCTGGCGTAGAGCAGATACGCAGTATTTT,CASSWRRADTQYF
.,TRBJ2-3,TRBV7-8,few,TGTGCCAGCAGGGGGGGCCGGACTAGCACAGATACGCAGTATTTT,CASRGGRTSTDTQYF
TRBD1,TRBJ1-2,TRBV20-1,.,TGCAGTGCTAGGACAGGGGGCTATGGCTACACCTTC,CSARTGGYGYTF
TRBD2,TRBJ2-1,TRBV7-2,.,TGTGCCAGCAGCTTAGCCCGACTAGCGGGAGGACCTCAAAATGAGCAGTTCTTC,CASSLARLAGGPQNEQFF
TRBD1,TRBJ2-1,TRBV7-3,.,TGTGCCAGCAGCTCCGGTCAGGGGGCGCCTTCGAATGAGCAGTTCTTC,CASSSGQGAPSNEQFF
.,TRBJ2-7,TRBV6-2/TRBV6-3,.,TGTGCCAGCAGTTACCTCGACTACGAGCAGTACTTC,CASSYLDYEQYF
.,TRBJ1-2,TRBV11-3,.,TGTGCCAGCAGCTTAGATGAGGGTGGCCGCGGCTACACCTTC,CASSLDEGGRGYTF
TRBD1,TRBJ2-7,TRBV20-1,.,TGCAGTGCGATCCGGGACAGGGGGTTCTACGAGCAGTACTTC,CSAIRDRGFYEQYF
.,TRBJ2-2,TRBV20-1,.,TGCAGTGCTGGCAGGGCAACGAGGCCCACCGGGGAGCTGTTTTTT,CSAGRATRPTGELFF
.,TRBJ2-7,TRBV7-2,.,TGTGCCAGCAGCCGGGACCGTCTCCGGGGCGAGCAGTACTTC,CASSRDRLRGEQYF
.,TRBJ2-2,TRBV29-1,.,TGCAGCGCCGTCGGCCTCCTGACCGGGGAGCTGTTTTTT,CSAVGLLTGELFF
.,TRBJ1-1,TRBV18,.,TGTGCCAGCTCTCCCCTACCTCGGGAGAACACTGAAGCTTTCTTT,CASSPLPRENTEAFF
.,TRBJ1-1,TRBV25-1,.,TGTGCCAGCAGTGGCTCAGGGATTGAGAACACTGAAGCTTTCTTT,CASSGSGIENTEAFF
TRBD2,TRBJ2-2,TRBV12-3/TRBV12-4,.,TGTGCCAGCACCCGAGGGACTACTCTTTCCGGGGAGCTGTTTTTT,CASTRGTTLSGELFF
TRBD1,TRBJ1-2,TRBV28,.,TGTGCCAGCAGCCTCGAGGACAGGGTTGATGGCTACACCTTC,CASSLEDRVDGYTF
TRBD2,TRBJ2-7,TRBV29-1,few,TGCAGCGTTGAAGGAGCTAGCGGCTACGAGCAGTACTTC,CSVEGASGYEQYF
TRBD1,TRBJ1-2,TRBV28,.,TGTGCCAGCAGGCGGACAGGAATTGACTATGGCTACACCTTC,CASRRTGIDYGYTF
.,TRBJ2-5,TRBV20-1,.,TGCGGTGCTGGAGAGACCGTTGAGACCCAGTACTTC,CGAGETVETQYF
.,TRBJ1-5,TRBV6-2/TRBV6-3,.,TGTGCCAGCAGTTACACTAGCAATCAGCCCCAGCATTTT,CASSYTSNQPQHF
TRBD1,TRBJ1-2,TRBV18,few,TGTGCCAGCTCGCCACGGGACAGCACTATGGGGGGCTACACCTTC,CASSPRDSTMGGYTF
.,TRBJ2-1,TRBV5-1,.,TGCGCCAGCTCCGCTGTCCGCCTGATCTCCTACAATGAGCAGTTCTTC,CASSAVRLISYNEQFF
.,TRBJ2-1,TRBV7-6,.,TGTGCCAGCAGCCAAGGGACGGGACACCGTTACAATGAGCAGTTCTTC,CASSQGTGHRYNEQFF